Shown below are 13 T cell receptor beta chains from a single sample sequenced in a study of Tregs in tolerant kidney transplant recipients. Their specific antigens are unknown. Method: immunoSEQ multiplex PCR; TCRdb's copy keeps in-frame clones and lacks some. This table has around 4,300 clones, around 58% appearing once. The specimen was CD8+ T cells from blood cultured with allogeneic cells. Every receptor here comes from a human donor in good health.

This sequence joins TRBV7-2 and TRBJ2-1; D is unclear. V was pared by 7 bases and J by 4 bases, with 17 bases between. CDR3 length: 15 amino acids. Per germline, CDR1 SGHTA and CDR2 FQGNSA. The CDR3, as DNA: TGTGCCAGCACCCCAAGCTTATCTCTTTACAATGAGCAGTTCTTC. It codes for CASTPSLSLYNEQFF.

The chain is built from TRBV6-4 and TRBJ1-2; 10 bases map to TRBD1. Germline V gene sequence: CDR1 MRHNA, CDR2 SNTAGT. J was trimmed by 7 bases and V by 9 bases; bases with no gene match: 11. The CDR3 is 14 residues long. The CDR3 reads CAREGTGVISGYTF. The CDR3 region has the DNA TGTGCCAGGGAAGGGACAGGGGTTATCAGTGGCTACACCTTC.

This sequence joins TRBV27 and TRBJ2-5, with 9 nucleotides matching TRBD2. The V gene end was trimmed by 2 bases and the J gene end by 5 bases; junction bases not matched to a gene: 6. CDR3 length equals 15 residues. Germline V gene lookup returns CDR1 MNHEY and CDR2 SMNVEV (reference sequence). The CDR3 DNA reads as TGTGCCAGCAGTTTAGCTAGCGGGGTATCGGAGACCCAGTACTTC. Translation: CASSLASGVSETQYF.

V and J are TRBV5-1 and TRBJ2-7, with 8 bases identical to TRBD1. Losses at the gene ends were 4 bases for V and 4 bases for J; bases not matched to a gene: 7. The CDR3 is 14 amino acids. Germline lookup yields CDR1 SGHRS and CDR2 YFSETQ. CDR3 in amino acids: CASSAGTGGYEQYF. Written as DNA, the CDR3 is TGCGCCAGCAGCGCCGGGACAGGTGGATACGAGCAGTACTTC. The whole variable domain, remainder taken from reference TRBV5-1 and TRBJ2-7, is KAGVTQTPRYLIKTRGQQVTLSCSPISGHRSVSWYQQTPGQGLQFLFEYFSETQRNKGNFPGRFSGRQFSNSRSEMNVSTLELGDSALYLCASSAGTGGYEQYFGPGTRLTVT.

The CDR3 here is CASSQEDDLLNTEAFF. CDR3 DNA sequence: TGTGCCAGCAGCCAAGAGGATGATCTGTTGAACACTGAAGCTTTCTTT. The chain recombines TRBV4-2 with TRBJ1-1; D call uncertain. Germline CDR1 reads LGHNA; CDR2 reads YNFKEQ. Trimming left V 0 bases short and J 0 bases short, with 11 bases between. CDR3 length: 16 amino acids.

In its sample, this clone was seen a few times. The chain recombines TRBV9 with TRBJ2-3, with 7 nucleotides matching TRBD2. This CDR3 has 15 amino acids. Per the germline V gene, CDR1 is SGDLS and CDR2 is YYNGEE. J was trimmed by 3 bases and V by 2 bases; bases with no gene match: 6. CDR3 in DNA: TGTGCCAGCAGCGTGGGAAGCGGGGAGACAGATACGCAGTATTTT. Amino acid sequence: CASSVGSGETDTQYF.

V gene TRBV6-6 combines with J gene TRBJ1-2; D unresolved. CDR1 MNHNY and CDR2 SVGAGI come from the germline V gene (reference sequence). Deletions cut 3 bases from V and 2 bases from J, with 13 bases between. This CDR3 has 15 amino acids. The CDR3 DNA reads TGTGCCAGCAGTTATTCCGCCGGGTTAAACTATGGCTACACCTTC. Protein: CASSYSAGLNYGYTF.

The V gene is TRBV7-9, the J gene TRBJ2-7; 11 nucleotides line up with TRBD2. In germline, CDR1 is SEHNR, CDR2 FQNEAQ (reference sequence). The CDR3 covers 16 residues. Unmatched junction bases numbered 10, after V lost 5 bases and J lost 4 bases. The CDR3 DNA is TGTGCCAGCAGCCCCCTGCCTAGCGGGGGGCCGTACGAGCAGTACTTC. This encodes CASSPLPSGGPYEQYF.

V and J are TRBV27 and TRBJ2-1; TRBD2 agrees at 10 bases. There are 15 residues in the CDR3. J lost 1 base, V lost 5 bases, and 2 bases had no gene match. Per germline, CDR1 MNHEY and CDR2 SMNVEV (reference sequence). The CDR3, as DNA: TGTGCCAGCAGTAGCGGGGGGGTTTCCTACAATGAGCAGTTCTTC. Amino acids: CASSSGGVSYNEQFF.

This clone was recorded a few times. This sequence joins TRBV6-5 and TRBJ1-1, with 8 bases that match TRBD1. The V and J ends lost 5 bases and 5 bases, in that order; junction bases with no gene match: 7. The CDR3 contains 14 residues. The germline V gene encodes CDR1 MNHEY and CDR2 SVGAGI. CDR3 sequence reads: CASSETGVGTEAFF. The CDR3 nucleotides read TGTGCCAGCAGTGAGACAGGGGTCGGGACTGAAGCTTTCTTT.

The gene calls are TRBV9 and TRBJ2-3; the match to TRBD2 covers 7 bases. With V trimmed by 3 bases and J by 3 bases, 7 bases remained unmatched. CDR1 SGDLS and CDR2 YYNGEE come from the germline V gene. CDR3 length equals 15 residues. CDR3 nucleotides: TGTGCCAGCAGCGCCTTCGCGGGAGAGACAGATACGCAGTATTTT. Its protein product is CASSAFAGETDTQYF.

V gene TRBV11-2 combines with J gene TRBJ2-7, with D possibly called TRBD1 or TRBD2 (5 bases each). Trimming left V 1 base short and J 2 bases short, with 15 bases between. The CDR3 has 16 residues. From germline, CDR1 is SGHAT and CDR2 FQNNGV. The CDR3 sequence: CASSLGMGEWAYEQYF. As DNA, the CDR3 is TGTGCCAGCAGCTTAGGGATGGGGGAGTGGGCCTACGAGCAGTACTTC.

The chain has TRBV19 and TRBJ1-2; 7 nucleotides align to TRBD1. Germline CDR1 is LNHDA and CDR2 is SQIVND (reference sequence). Trimming cost V 0 bases and J 8 bases; bases outside gene matches: 6. The CDR3 contains 14 residues. The CDR3 nucleotides are TGTGCCAGTAGTATAGAAGGGACAGCTTTCGGCTACACCTTC. This translates into CASSIEGTAFGYTF.